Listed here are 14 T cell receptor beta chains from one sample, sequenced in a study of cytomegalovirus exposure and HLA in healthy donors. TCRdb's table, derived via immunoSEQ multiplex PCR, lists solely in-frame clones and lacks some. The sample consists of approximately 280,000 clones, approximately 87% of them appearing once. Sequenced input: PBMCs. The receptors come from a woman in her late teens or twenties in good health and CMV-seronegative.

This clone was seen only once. For the CDR3, the DNA is TGCAGCGACTCGAACAGGGACAATGAGCAGTTCTTC. This codes for CSDSNRDNEQFF. V usage is TRBV29-1 and J usage is TRBJ2-1; TRBD1 might be the D (6 bases). The CDR3 extends over 12 amino acids. With 7 bases removed from V and 5 bases from J, the gap between germline ends came to 12 bases. Germline CDR1 is SQVTM and CDR2 is ANQGSEA.

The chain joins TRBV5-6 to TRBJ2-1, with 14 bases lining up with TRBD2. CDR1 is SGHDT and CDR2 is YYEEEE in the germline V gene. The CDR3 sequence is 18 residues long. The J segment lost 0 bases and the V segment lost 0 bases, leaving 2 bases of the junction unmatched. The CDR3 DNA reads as TGTGCCAGCAGCTTGGGACTAGCGGGAGGGGGCTCCTACAATGAGCAGTTCTTC. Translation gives CASSLGLAGGGSYNEQFF.

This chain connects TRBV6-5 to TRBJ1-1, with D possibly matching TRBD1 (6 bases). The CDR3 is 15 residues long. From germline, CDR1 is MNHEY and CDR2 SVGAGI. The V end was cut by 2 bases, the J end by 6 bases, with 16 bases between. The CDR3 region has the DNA TGTGCCAGCAGTTACGGGGGGGGCTTGGTGGCTGAAGCTTTCTTT. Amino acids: CASSYGGGLVAEAFF.

Here the CDR3 reads CATSTMGLADEQFF. The CDR3 DNA follows: TGTGCCACCAGCACGATGGGACTAGCAGACGAGCAGTTCTTC. The chain employs TRBV15 and TRBJ2-1, with TRBD2 identical over 9 bases. The CDR3 sequence is 14 residues long. Germline V gene data show CDR1 as LNHNV and CDR2 as YYDKDF (reference sequence). The J segment lost 10 bases and the V segment lost 4 bases, leaving 8 bases of the junction unmatched. Drawing the rest from reference TRBV15 and TRBJ2-1, the complete variable domain is DAMVIQNPRYQVTQFGKPVTLSCSQTLNHNVMYWYQQKSSQAPKLLFHYYDKDFNNEADTPDNFQSRRPNTSFCFLDIRSPGLGDTAMYLCATSTMGLADEQFFGPGTRLTVL.

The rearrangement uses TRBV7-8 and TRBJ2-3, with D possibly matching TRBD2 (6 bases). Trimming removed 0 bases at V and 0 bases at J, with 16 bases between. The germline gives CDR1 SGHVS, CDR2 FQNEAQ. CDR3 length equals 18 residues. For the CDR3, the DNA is TGTGCCAGCAGCTTAGCTCGGAGGGCCCTGTCGAGCACAGATACGCAGTATTTT. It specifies CASSLARRALSSTDTQYF.

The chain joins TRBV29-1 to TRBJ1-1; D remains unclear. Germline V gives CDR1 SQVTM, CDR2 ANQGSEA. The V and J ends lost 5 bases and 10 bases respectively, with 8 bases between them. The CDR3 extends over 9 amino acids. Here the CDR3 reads CSVQPGAFF. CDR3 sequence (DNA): TGCAGCGTTCAACCGGGAGCTTTCTTT. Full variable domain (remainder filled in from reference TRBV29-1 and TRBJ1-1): SAVISQKPSRDICQRGTSLTIQCQVDSQVTMMFWYRQQPGQSLTLIATANQGSEATYESGFVIDKFPISRPNLTFSTLTVSNMSPEDSSIYLCSVQPGAFFGQGTRLTVV.

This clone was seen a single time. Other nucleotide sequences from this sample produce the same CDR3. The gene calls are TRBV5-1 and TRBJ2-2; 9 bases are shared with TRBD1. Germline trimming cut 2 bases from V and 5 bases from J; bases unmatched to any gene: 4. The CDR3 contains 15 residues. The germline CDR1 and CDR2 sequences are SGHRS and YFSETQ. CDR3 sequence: CASSLETGGTGELFF. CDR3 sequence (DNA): TGCGCCAGCAGCTTAGAGACAGGGGGGACCGGGGAGCTGTTTTTT.

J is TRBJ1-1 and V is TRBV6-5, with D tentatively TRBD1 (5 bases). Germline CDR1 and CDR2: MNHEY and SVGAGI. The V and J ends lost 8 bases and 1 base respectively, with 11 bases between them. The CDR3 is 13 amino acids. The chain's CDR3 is CASRQGRNTEAFF. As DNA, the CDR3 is TGTGCCAGCCGGCAGGGTCGGAACACTGAAGCTTTCTTT.

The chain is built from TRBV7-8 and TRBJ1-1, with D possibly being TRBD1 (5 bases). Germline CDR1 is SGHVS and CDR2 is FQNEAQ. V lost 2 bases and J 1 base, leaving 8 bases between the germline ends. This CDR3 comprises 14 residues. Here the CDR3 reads CASSLPGSNTEAFF. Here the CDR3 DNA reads TGTGCCAGCAGCTTACCAGGGTCGAACACTGAAGCTTTCTTT. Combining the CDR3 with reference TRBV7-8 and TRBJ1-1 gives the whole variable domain GAGVSQSPRYKVAKRGQDVALRCDPISGHVSLFWYQQALGQGPEFLTYFQNEAQLDKSGLPSDRFFAERPEGSVSTLKIQRTQQEDSAVYLCASSLPGSNTEAFFGQGTRLTVV.

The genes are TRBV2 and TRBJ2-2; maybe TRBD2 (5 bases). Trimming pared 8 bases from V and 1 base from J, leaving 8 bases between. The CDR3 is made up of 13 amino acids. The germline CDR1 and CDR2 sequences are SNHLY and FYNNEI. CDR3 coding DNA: TGTGCCAGCGCCGGACTGAACACCGGGGAGCTGTTTTTT. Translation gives CASAGLNTGELFF. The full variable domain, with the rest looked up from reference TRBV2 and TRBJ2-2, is EPEVTQTPSHQVTQMGQEVILRCVPISNHLYFYWYRQILGQKVEFLVSFYNNEISEKSEIFDDQFSVERPDGSNFTLKIRSTKLEDSAMYFCASAGLNTGELFFGEGSRLTVL.

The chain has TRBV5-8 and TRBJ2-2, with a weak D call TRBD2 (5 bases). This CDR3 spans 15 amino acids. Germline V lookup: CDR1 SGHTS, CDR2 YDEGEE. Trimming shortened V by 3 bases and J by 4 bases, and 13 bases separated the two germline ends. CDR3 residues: CASSWRVLATGELFF. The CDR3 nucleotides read TGTGCCAGCAGCTGGCGGGTTCTAGCCACCGGGGAGCTGTTTTTT.

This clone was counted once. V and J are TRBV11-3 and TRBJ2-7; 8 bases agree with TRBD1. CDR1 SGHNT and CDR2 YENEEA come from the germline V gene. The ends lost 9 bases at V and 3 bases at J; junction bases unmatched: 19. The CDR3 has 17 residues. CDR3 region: CARTVTKTGGFVYEQYF. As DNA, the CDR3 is TGTGCCAGGACCGTTACTAAAACAGGGGGGTTTGTCTACGAGCAGTACTTC.

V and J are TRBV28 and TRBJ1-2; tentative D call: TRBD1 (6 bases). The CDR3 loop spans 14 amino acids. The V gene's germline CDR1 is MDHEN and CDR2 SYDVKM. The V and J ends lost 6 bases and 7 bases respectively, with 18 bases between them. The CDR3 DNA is TGTGCCAGCAGCCCTGGCAGGGGCCTGGCTGGCTACACCTTC. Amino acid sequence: CASSPGRGLAGYTF.

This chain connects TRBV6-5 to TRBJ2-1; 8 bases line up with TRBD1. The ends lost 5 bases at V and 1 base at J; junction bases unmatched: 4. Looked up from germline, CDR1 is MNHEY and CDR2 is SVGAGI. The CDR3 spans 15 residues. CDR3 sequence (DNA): TGTGCCAGCAGTAACAGGGGGTTTTCCTACAATGAGCAGTTCTTC. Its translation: CASSNRGFSYNEQFF.